One sample yielded the 9 T cell receptor beta chains listed below, sequenced in a study of cytomegalovirus exposure and HLA in healthy donors. Amplification used 60 Vbeta primers and 13 Jbeta primers. Clones were sequenced by immunoSEQ multiplex PCR, and TCRdb holds only the in-frame ones, with some missing. Of about 270,000 clones detected, about 75% appear once; the ten largest clones hold under 3%. Sequenced input: PBMCs. Receptors were obtained from a female donor in good health and CMV-seronegative.

The J gene is TRBJ2-7, the V gene TRBV6-1, with 8 bases lining up with TRBD2. The V segment lost 3 bases and the J segment 4 bases; nucleotides outside the gene matches: 8. This CDR3 has 15 amino acids. Germline V lookup: CDR1 MNHNS, CDR2 SASEGT. CDR3 nucleotide sequence: TGTGCCAGCAGTGATCCGCGACTAGCGCGGTACGAGCAGTACTTC. Protein product: CASSDPRLARYEQYF.

V and J are TRBV5-8 and TRBJ2-7; TRBD2 might be the D (6 bases). Germline lookup yields CDR1 SGHTS and CDR2 YDEGEE. The germline V and J ends were trimmed by 7 bases and 2 bases, with 16 bases remaining between them. This CDR3 is built from 14 residues. The CDR3 protein is CASSWGEGAYEQYF. DNA of the CDR3: TGTGCCAGCTCCTGGGGGGAAGGGGCCTACGAGCAGTACTTC.

The rearrangement uses TRBV11-2 and TRBJ2-7, with 7 bases matching TRBD1. The germline gives CDR1 SGHAT, CDR2 FQNNGV. This CDR3 contains 15 residues. With 5 bases clipped from V and 4 bases from J, the junction kept 11 bases outside the gene matches. The CDR3 protein is CASSPRWTGGYEQYF. As DNA, the CDR3 is TGTGCCAGCAGCCCACGCTGGACAGGTGGGTACGAGCAGTACTTC.

The CDR3 sequence is CASSQDGLTDTQYF. The CDR3 bases are TGCGCCAGCAGCCAAGATGGCCTCACAGATACGCAGTATTTT. The rearrangement uses TRBV4-1 and TRBJ2-3, with D unclear. CDR1 and CDR2 from the germline V gene are MGHRA and YSYEKL. V was pared by 0 bases and J by 2 bases, with 6 bases between. The CDR3 consists of 14 residues.

The V gene is TRBV27, the J gene TRBJ2-3; 9 bases match TRBD2. J was trimmed by 3 bases and V by 9 bases; bases with no gene match: 7. This CDR3 has 14 residues. Germline V gene lookup returns CDR1 MNHEY and CDR2 SMNVEV (reference sequence). The CDR3 protein is CASSGGRVTDTQYF. Here the CDR3 DNA reads TGTGCCAGTTCGGGCGGGAGGGTGACAGATACGCAGTATTTT.

This rearrangement joins TRBV4-1 to TRBJ1-2; TRBD1 agrees at 7 bases. Unmatched junction bases numbered 8, after V lost 0 bases and J lost 7 bases. Germline lookup yields CDR1 MGHRA and CDR2 YSYEKL. The CDR3 is 15 residues long. The CDR3 here is CASSQEVAGGRGYTF. The CDR3 region has the DNA TGCGCCAGCAGCCAAGAGGTGGCAGGGGGACGTGGCTACACCTTC.

This clone has a handful of counts. The J gene is TRBJ1-5, the V gene TRBV19; D is unclear. The V end was cut by 5 bases, the J end by 3 bases, with 11 bases between. Looked up from germline, CDR1 is LNHDA and CDR2 is SQIVND (reference sequence). The CDR3 length is 14 residues. The CDR3 region is CASSGAGINQPQHF. The CDR3, as DNA: TGTGCCAGTAGTGGCGCGGGCATCAATCAGCCCCAGCATTTT.

This rearrangement joins TRBV19 to TRBJ1-2; no reliable D call. The CDR3 runs to 13 residues. Germline lookup yields CDR1 LNHDA and CDR2 SQIVND (reference sequence). V was cut by 6 bases and J by 4 bases, with 12 bases left in between. The CDR3 bases are TGTGCCAGTAGGCGTGGGCAGGCCTATGGCTACACCTTC. It is translated as CASRRGQAYGYTF. Supplemented by reference TRBV19 and TRBJ1-2, the full variable domain reads DGGITQSPKYLFRKEGQNVTLSCEQNLNHDAMYWYRQDPGQGLRLIYYSQIVNDFQKGDIAEGYSVSREKKESFPLTVTSAQKNPTAFYLCASRRGQAYGYTFGSGTRLTVV.

The chain employs TRBV6-6 and TRBJ1-5, with D possibly being TRBD1 (5 bases). V was pared by 4 bases and J by 2 bases, with 12 bases between. The CDR3 length is 15 residues. CDR1 is MNHNY, CDR2 SVGAGI, per germline (reference sequence). The CDR3: CASSWVRGGNQPQHF. DNA of the CDR3: TGTGCCAGCAGTTGGGTTCGGGGGGGCAATCAGCCCCAGCATTTT.